The 5 T cell receptor beta chains below were found in one sample sequenced in a study of cytomegalovirus exposure and HLA in healthy donors. Assay: immunoSEQ multiplex PCR; the TCRdb copy retains only in-frame clones and omits some. Of 200,000 to 250,000 clones listed, around 86% were seen once; the top ten hold about 2%. The specimen sequenced was PBMCs. The source of these receptors is a woman between 18 and 29 years old in good health and CMV-seropositive.

The rearrangement joins TRBV27 to TRBJ1-3, with unresolved D. The CDR3 loop spans 16 amino acids. The germline V gene encodes CDR1 MNHEY and CDR2 SMNVEV (reference sequence). Trimming removed 1 base at V and 0 bases at J, with 10 bases between. The CDR3 loop reads CASSLYRPGSGNTIYF. As DNA, the CDR3 is TGTGCCAGCAGTTTATACCGACCGGGCTCTGGAAACACCATATATTTT.

The CDR3 loop is CASSPGLAGDTQYF. CDR3 in DNA: TGTGCCAGCTCACCGGGACTAGCGGGAGATACGCAGTATTTT. V usage is TRBV18 and J usage is TRBJ2-3; the match to TRBD2 covers 12 bases. V trimming: 3 bases; J trimming: 5 bases; junction bases outside the gene matches: 0. Germline V lookup: CDR1 KGHSH, CDR2 LQKENI. This CDR3 region has 14 residues. Based on the CDR3 plus reference TRBV18 and TRBJ2-3, the full variable domain is NAGVMQNPRHLVRRRGQEARLRCSPMKGHSHVYWYRQLPEEGLKFMVYLQKENIIDESGMPKERFSAEFPKEGPSILRIQQVVRGDSAAYFCASSPGLAGDTQYFGPGTRLTVL.

This clone was seen a few times. The CDR3 DNA follows: TGCAGTGTTCAGGGGCGACCTGAGCAGTTCTTC. It encodes CSVQGRPEQFF. This rearrangement joins TRBV20-1 to TRBJ2-1; perhaps TRBD1 as D (6 bases). CDR1 and CDR2 from the germline V gene are DFQATT and SNEGSKA (reference sequence). Trimming stripped 7 bases from V and 9 bases from J, with 13 bases between. The CDR3 spans 11 residues.

V gene TRBV28 combines with J gene TRBJ1-1; perhaps TRBD1 as D (5 bases). Germline V gene lookup returns CDR1 MDHEN and CDR2 SYDVKM. V lost 7 bases, J lost 1 base, and 19 bases lay in between. CDR3 size: 16 residues. The CDR3 coding sequence is TGTGCCAGCACCAAGGGGCCCATTACACCGAACACTGAAGCTTTCTTT. Residues: CASTKGPITPNTEAFF.

This chain joins TRBV19 and TRBJ1-2; TRBD1 matches 12 bases. Germline CDR1 and CDR2: LNHDA and SQIVND (reference sequence). Trimming cost V 4 bases and J 4 bases; bases outside gene matches: 7. The CDR3 has 16 residues. CDR3 bases: TGTGCCAGTAGTACCCCCGGGACAGGGGGCTCCTATGGCTACACCTTC. The encoded protein is CASSTPGTGGSYGYTF.